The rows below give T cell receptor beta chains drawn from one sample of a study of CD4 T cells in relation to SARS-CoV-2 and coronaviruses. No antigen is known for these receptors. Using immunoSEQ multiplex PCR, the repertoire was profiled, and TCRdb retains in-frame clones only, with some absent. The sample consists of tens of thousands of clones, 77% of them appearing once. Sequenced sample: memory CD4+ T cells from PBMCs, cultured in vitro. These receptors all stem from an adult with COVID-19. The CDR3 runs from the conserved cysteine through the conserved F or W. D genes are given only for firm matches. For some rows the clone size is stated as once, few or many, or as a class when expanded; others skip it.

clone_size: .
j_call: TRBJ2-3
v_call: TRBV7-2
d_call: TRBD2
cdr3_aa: CASSLGGTSPPDTQYF
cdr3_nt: TGTGCCAGCAGCTTAGGGGGGACTAGCCCCCCAGATACGCAGTATTTT

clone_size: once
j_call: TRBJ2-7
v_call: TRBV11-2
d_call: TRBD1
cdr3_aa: CASSEPDRGTYEQYF
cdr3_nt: TGTGCCAGCAGCGAGCCGGACAGGGGAACCTACGAGCAGTACTTC

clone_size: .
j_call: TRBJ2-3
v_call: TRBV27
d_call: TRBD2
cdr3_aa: CASSIKLAGEGVTQYF
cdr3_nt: TGTGCCAGCAGTATCAAGCTAGCGGGAGAAGGCGTTACGCAGTATTTT

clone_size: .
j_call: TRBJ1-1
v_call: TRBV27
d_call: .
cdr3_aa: CASTRTGLAEAFF
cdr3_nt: TGTGCCAGCACCAGAACAGGGTTAGCTGAAGCTTTCTTT

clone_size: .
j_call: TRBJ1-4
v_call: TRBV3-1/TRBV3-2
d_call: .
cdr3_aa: CASSQGGRKLFF
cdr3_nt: TGTGCCAGCAGCCAAGGGGGAAGAAAACTGTTTTTT

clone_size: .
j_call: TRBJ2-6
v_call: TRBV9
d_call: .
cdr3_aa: CASSVGSRAGANVLTF
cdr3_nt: TGTGCCAGCAGCGTAGGTTCCCGGGCTGGGGCCAACGTCCTGACTTTC

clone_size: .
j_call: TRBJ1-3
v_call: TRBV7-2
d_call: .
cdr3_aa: CASSLGNSGNTIYF
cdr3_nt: TGTGCCAGCAGCTTAGGAAACTCTGGAAACACCATATATTTT

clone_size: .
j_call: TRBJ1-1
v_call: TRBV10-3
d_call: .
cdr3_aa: CAISDRDKMNTEAFF
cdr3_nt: TGTGCCATCAGTGACCGGGACAAAATGAACACTGAAGCTTTCTTT

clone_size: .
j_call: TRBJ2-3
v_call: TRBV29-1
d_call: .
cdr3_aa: CSVVSGQNTDTQYF
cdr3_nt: TGCAGCGTTGTCTCAGGACAGAACACAGATACGCAGTATTTT

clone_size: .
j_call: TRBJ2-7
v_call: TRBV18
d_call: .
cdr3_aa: CASSPGTPYYEQYF
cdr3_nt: TGTGCCAGCTCACCCGGGACACCTTACTACGAGCAGTACTTC

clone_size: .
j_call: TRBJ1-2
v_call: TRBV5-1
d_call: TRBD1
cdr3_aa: CASSLQGANYGYTF
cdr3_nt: TGCGCCAGCAGCTTACAGGGGGCCAACTATGGCTACACCTTC

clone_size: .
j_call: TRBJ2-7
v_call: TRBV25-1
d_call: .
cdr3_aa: CASIGKYEQYF
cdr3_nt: TGTGCCAGCATTGGAAAGTACGAGCAGTACTTC

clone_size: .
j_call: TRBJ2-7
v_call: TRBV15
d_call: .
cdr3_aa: CATSREILGNPREQYF
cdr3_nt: TGTGCCACCAGCAGAGAGATTCTCGGGAACCCTCGTGAGCAGTACTTC

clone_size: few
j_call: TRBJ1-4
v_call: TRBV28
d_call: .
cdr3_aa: CASSFPAGINEKLFF
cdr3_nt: TGTGCCAGCAGTTTCCCCGCAGGGATAAATGAAAAACTGTTTTTT

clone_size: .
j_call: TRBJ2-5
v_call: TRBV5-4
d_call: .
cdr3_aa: CASSFSIDQETQYF
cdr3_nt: TGTGCCAGCAGCTTTAGTATCGACCAAGAGACCCAGTACTTC

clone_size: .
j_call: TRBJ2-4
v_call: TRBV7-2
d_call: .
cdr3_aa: CASSLYPNIQYF
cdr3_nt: TGTGCCAGCAGCTTATATCCAAACATTCAGTACTTC

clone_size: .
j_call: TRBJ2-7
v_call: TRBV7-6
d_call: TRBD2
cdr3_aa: CASSFGYGTSGMSSYEQYF
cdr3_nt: TGTGCCAGCAGCTTCGGGTATGGGACTAGCGGGATGAGCTCCTACGAGCAGTACTTC

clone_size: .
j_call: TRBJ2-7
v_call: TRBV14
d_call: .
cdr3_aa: CASSQDLGGPGEQYF
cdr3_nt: TGTGCCAGCAGCCAAGATCTTGGTGGGCCAGGCGAGCAGTACTTC

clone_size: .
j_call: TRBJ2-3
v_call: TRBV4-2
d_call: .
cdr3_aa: CASSQVGLEGTDTQYF
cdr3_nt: TGTGCCAGCAGCCAAGTGGGGCTAGAGGGGACAGATACGCAGTATTTT

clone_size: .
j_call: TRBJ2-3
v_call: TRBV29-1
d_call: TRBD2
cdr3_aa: CSVTSGSTDTQYF
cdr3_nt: TGCAGCGTTACTAGCGGGAGCACAGATACGCAGTATTTT

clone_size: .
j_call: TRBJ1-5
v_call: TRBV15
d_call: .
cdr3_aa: CATSRDVGQNQPQHF
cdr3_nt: TGTGCCACCAGCAGAGATGTAGGGCAGAATCAGCCCCAGCATTTT

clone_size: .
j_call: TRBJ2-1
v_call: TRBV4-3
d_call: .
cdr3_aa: CASSQFLGTDMFF
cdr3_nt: TGCGCCAGCAGCCAATTTTTAGGGACTGATATGTTCTTC

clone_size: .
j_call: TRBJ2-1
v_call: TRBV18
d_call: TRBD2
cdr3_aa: CASSPQLAGGRVEQFF
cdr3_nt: TGTGCCAGCTCACCACAACTAGCGGGAGGGCGAGTAGAGCAGTTCTTC

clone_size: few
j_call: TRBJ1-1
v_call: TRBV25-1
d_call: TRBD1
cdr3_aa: CASEGQGRTEAFF
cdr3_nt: TGTGCCAGCGAAGGACAGGGCCGCACTGAAGCTTTCTTT

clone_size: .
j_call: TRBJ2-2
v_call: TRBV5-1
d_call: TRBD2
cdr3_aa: CASSRSGRGDTGELFF
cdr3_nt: TGCGCCAGCAGCAGAAGCGGGAGAGGGGACACCGGGGAGCTGTTTTTT

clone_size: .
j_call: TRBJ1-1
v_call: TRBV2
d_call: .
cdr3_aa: CASTLQTGNTEAFF
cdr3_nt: TGTGCCAGCACCCTGCAGACAGGGAACACTGAAGCTTTCTTT

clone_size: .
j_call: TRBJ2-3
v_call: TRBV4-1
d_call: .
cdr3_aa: CASSQGEIDTQYF
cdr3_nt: TGCGCCAGCAGCCAGGGGGAGATAGATACGCAGTATTTT

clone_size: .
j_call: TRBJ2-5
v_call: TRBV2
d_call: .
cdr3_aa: CASSEKHVQETQYF
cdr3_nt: TGTGCCAGCAGTGAGAAGCACGTACAAGAGACCCAGTACTTC

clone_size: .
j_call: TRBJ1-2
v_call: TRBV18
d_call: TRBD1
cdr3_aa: CASSPPTGQEALGYGYTF
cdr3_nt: TGTGCCAGCTCACCACCGACGGGACAGGAGGCTTTGGGCTATGGCTACACCTTC

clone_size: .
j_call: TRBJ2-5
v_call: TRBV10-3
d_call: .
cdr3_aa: CAISANKRSWQETQYF
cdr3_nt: TGTGCCATCAGTGCGAACAAGAGGTCGTGGCAAGAGACCCAGTACTTC

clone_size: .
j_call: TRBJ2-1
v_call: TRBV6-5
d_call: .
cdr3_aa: CASSTQGPAYNEQFF
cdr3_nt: TGTGCCAGCAGCACACAGGGCCCCGCGTACAATGAGCAGTTCTTC

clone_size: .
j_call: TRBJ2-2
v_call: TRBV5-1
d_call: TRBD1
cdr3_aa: CASRGAGGLTGELFF
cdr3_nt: TGCGCCAGCAGAGGGGCAGGGGGCTTAACCGGGGAGCTGTTTTTT

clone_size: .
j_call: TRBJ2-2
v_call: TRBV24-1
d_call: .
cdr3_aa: CATSELAANTGELFF
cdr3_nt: TGTGCCACCAGTGAACTGGCGGCGAACACCGGGGAGCTGTTTTTT

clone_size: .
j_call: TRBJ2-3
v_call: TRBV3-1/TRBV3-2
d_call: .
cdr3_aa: CASSHREKSTDTQYF
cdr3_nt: TGTGCCAGCAGCCACAGGGAAAAAAGCACAGATACGCAGTATTTT

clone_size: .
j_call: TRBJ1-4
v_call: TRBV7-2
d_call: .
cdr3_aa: CASSLAVGAMNEKLFF
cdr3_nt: TGTGCCAGCAGCTTAGCGGTGGGGGCTATGAATGAAAAACTGTTTTTT

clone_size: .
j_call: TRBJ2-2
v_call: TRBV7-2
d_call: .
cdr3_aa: CASSLATVSGELFF
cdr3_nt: TGTGCCAGCAGCTTAGCCACAGTGTCCGGGGAGCTGTTTTTT

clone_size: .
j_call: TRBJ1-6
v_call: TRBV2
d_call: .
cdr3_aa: CASSERGDDSPLHF
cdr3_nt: TGTGCCAGCAGTGAAAGGGGGGATGATTCACCCCTCCACTTT

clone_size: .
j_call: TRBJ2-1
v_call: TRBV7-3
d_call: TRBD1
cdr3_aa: CASSLRDRDEQFF
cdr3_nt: TGTGCCAGCAGCTTAAGGGACAGAGATGAGCAGTTCTTC

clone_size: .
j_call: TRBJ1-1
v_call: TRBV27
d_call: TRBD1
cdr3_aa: CASSWDRKNTEAFF
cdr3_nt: TGTGCCAGCAGCTGGGACAGGAAGAACACTGAAGCTTTCTTT

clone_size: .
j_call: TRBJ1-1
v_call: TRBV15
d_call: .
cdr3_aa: CATSTQGGSVHSEAFF
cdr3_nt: TGTGCCACCAGCACTCAAGGGGGAAGTGTACATTCCGAAGCTTTCTTT